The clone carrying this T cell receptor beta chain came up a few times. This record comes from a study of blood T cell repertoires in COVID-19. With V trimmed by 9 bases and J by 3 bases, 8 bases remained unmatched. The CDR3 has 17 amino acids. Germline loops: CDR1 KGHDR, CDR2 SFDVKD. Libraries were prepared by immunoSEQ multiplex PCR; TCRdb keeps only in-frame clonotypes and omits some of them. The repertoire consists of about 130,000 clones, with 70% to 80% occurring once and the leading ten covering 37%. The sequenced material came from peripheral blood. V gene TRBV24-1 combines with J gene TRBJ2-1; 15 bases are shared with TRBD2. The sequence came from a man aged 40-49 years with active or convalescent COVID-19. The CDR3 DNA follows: TGTGCCACCGCCCCGGGACTAGCGGGAGGAATCTACAATGAGCAGTTCTTC. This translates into CATAPGLAGGIYNEQFF.